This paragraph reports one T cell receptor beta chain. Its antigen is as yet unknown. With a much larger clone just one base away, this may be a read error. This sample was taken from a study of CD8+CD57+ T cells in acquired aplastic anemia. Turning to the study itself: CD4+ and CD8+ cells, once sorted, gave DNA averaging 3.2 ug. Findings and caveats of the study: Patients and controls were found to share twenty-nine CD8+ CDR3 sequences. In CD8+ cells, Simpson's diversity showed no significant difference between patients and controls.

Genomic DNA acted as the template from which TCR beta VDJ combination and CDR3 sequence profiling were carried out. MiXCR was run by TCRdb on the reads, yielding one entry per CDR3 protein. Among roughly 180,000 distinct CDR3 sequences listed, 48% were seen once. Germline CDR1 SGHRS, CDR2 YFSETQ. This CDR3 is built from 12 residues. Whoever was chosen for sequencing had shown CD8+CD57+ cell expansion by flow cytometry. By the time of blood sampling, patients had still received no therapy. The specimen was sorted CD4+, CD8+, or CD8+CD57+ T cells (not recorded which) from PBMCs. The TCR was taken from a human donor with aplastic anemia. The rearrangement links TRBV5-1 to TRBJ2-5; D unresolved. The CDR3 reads CAISPSQETQYF. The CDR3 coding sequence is TGCGCCATCAGCCCCTCTCAAGAGACCCAGTACTTC.